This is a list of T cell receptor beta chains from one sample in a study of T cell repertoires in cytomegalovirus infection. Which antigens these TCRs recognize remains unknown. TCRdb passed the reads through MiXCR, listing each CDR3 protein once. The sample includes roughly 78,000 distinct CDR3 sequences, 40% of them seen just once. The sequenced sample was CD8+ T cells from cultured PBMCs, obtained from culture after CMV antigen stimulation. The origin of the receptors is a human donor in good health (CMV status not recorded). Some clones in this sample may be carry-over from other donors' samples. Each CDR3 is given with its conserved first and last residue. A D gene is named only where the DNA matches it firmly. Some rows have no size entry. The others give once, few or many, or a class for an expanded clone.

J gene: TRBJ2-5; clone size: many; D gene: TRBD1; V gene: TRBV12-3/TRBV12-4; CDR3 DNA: TGTGCCAGCAGTTTTACAGGGGTGGTCGAGACCCAGTACTTC; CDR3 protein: CASSFTGVVETQYF
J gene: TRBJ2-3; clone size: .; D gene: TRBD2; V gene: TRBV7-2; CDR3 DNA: TGTGCCAGCAGCTACGCTAGCGGGGGATTTAGCACAGATACGCAGTATTTT; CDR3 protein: CASSYASGGFSTDTQYF
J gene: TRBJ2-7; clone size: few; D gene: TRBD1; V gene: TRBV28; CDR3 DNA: TGTGCCAGCAGCCTAACAGGGGGCAGTTCCTACGAGCAGTACTTC; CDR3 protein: CASSLTGGSSYEQYF
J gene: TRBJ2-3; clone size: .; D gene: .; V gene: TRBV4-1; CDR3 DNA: TGCGCCAGCAGCCAATTGGAACTGACTAATTCAGATACGCAGTATTTT; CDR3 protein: CASSQLELTNSDTQYF
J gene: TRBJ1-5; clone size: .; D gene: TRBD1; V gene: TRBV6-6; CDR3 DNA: TGTGCCAGCCCCCCAGGGGGCCTAAGTAGCAATCAGCCCCAGCATTTT; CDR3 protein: CASPPGGLSSNQPQHF
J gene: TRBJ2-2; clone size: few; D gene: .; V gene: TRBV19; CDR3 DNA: TGTGCCAGTAGTATAAGTACCGGGGAGCTGTTTTTT; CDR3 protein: CASSISTGELFF
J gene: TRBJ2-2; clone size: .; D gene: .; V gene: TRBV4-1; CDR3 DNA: TGCGCCAGCAGCCCAGATGGAACAGGAGGGGCCGGGGAGCTGTTTTTT; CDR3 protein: CASSPDGTGGAGELFF
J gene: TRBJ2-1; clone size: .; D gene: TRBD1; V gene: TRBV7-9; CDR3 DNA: TGTACCAGCAGCCCGGGACAGAGCTCCTACAATGAGCAGTTCTTC; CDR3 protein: CTSSPGQSSYNEQFF
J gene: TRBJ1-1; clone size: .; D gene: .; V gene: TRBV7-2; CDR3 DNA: TGTGCCAGCAGCAATTTACAGGGAGGGAACACTGAAGCTTTCTTT; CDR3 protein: CASSNLQGGNTEAFF
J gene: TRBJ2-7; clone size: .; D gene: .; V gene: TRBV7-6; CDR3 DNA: TGTGCCAGCAGCTTAGGGCTAGGAGATTACGAGCAGTACTTC; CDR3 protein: CASSLGLGDYEQYF
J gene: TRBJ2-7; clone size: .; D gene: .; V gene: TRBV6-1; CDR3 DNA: TGTGCCAGCAGTGATTACAGGACGTACGAGCAGTACTTC; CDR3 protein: CASSDYRTYEQYF
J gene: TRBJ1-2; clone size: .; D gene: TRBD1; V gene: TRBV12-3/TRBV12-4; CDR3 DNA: TGTGCCAGCAGTTTCAGGACAGGATATGGCTACACCTTC; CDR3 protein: CASSFRTGYGYTF
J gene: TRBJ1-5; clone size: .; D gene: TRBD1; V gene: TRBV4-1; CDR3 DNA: TGCGCCAGCAGCCAAGTAGGACAGGGACCTCACCAGCCCCAGCATTTT; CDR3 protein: CASSQVGQGPHQPQHF
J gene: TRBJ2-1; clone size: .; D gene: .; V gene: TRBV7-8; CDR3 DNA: TGTGCCAGCAGCGGGGGGTGGACGAACAATGAGCATTTCTTC; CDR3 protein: CASSGGWTNNEHFF
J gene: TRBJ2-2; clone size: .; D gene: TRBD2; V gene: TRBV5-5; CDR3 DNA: TGTGCCAGCAGCTTGGCGCGACTAGCTTTTGCGAACACCGGGGAGCTGTTTTTT; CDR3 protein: CASSLARLAFANTGELFF
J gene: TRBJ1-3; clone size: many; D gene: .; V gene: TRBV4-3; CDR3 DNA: TGCGCCAGCAGCCAAGATCTGAGCTCTGGAAACACCATATATTTT; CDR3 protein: CASSQDLSSGNTIYF
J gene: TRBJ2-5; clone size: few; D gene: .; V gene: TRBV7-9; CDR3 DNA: TGTGCCAGCAGCTTAGATGCAGGAGAAGAGACCCAGTACTTC; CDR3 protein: CASSLDAGEETQYF
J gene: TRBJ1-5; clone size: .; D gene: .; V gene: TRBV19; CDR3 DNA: TGTGCCAGTAACCAGGGAGGGGGGAGCAATCAGCCCCAGCATTTT; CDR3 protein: CASNQGGGSNQPQHF
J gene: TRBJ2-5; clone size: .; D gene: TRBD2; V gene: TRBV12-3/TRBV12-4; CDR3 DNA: TGTGCCAGCAGTAGCGGGGGCTTCCAAGAGACCCAGTACTTC; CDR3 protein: CASSSGGFQETQYF
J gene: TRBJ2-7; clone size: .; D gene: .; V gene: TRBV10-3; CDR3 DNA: TGTGCCATCAGTGGTGAGGGGTACAACGAGCAGTACTTC; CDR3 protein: CAISGEGYNEQYF
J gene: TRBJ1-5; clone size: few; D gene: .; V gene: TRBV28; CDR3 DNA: TGTGCCAGCAGCCGAAACCCCCCGGGAAGGACGGACCAGCCCCAGCATTTT; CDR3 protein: CASSRNPPGRTDQPQHF
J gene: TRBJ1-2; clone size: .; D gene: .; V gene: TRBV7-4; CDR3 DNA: TGTGCCAGCAGCTTACCAAGTCCCGGGGCAGGGAGGGACTATGGCTACACCTTC; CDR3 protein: CASSLPSPGAGRDYGYTF